This entry lists 13 T cell receptor beta chains sequenced from one sample in a study of beta chain features in type 1 diabetes. Every isolated RNA sample was fully reverse transcribed, so sequencing captured expressed TCRB transcripts. The data were produced by immunoSEQ multiplex PCR, yet TCRdb's version contains in-frame clones alone and is incomplete. The sample contains more than 300,000 clones, roughly 8% of which appear only once. The sample was central memory CD4+ T cells from blood. All receptors come from a woman younger than 30 in good health.

V and J are TRBV11-1 and TRBJ2-1; D may be TRBD2 (5 bases). CDR3 length: 11 residues. The V end lost 0 bases, the J end lost 14 bases, and 8 bases lay between the germline ends. CDR1 and CDR2 (germline): SGHAT, FQDESV (reference sequence). CDR3 bases: TGTGCCAGCAGCTTAGCCGGGGTTGAGTTCTTC. It translates to CASSLAGVEFF.

The V and J genes are TRBV4-2 and TRBJ2-3; 8 bases map to TRBD2. Looked up from germline, CDR1 is LGHNA and CDR2 is YNFKEQ. With V trimmed by 1 base and J by 2 bases, 8 bases remained unmatched. The CDR3 is 17 residues long. The CDR3 reads CASSQVTRTSNTDTQYF. The CDR3 bases are TGTGCCAGCAGCCAAGTTACTCGGACTAGCAACACAGATACGCAGTATTTT.

This clone has a count of ten or more. This CDR3 is also generated by other DNA sequences in the sample. The genes are TRBV19 and TRBJ2-1; 9 positions match TRBD2. The length of the CDR3 is 15 residues. Trimming took 4 bases from V and 5 from J; bases not matched to a gene: 6. CDR1 is LNHDA, CDR2 SQIVND, per germline (reference sequence). The CDR3 protein is CASSSGRAPNNEQFF. CDR3 bases: TGTGCCAGTAGTAGCGGGAGGGCCCCCAACAATGAGCAGTTCTTC.

This clone was seen more than once but under ten times. The chain has TRBV9 and TRBJ2-7; possibly TRBD1 or TRBD2 for D (5 bases each). The length of the CDR3 is 13 residues. Per the germline V gene, CDR1 is SGDLS and CDR2 is YYNGEE. V lost 0 bases and J 4 bases, leaving 8 bases between the germline ends. The CDR3 is CASSVAWGYEQYF. The CDR3, as DNA: TGTGCCAGCAGCGTAGCTTGGGGGTACGAGCAGTACTTC.

This clone was seen only a few times. The V gene is TRBV7-9, the J gene TRBJ2-1; TRBD2 matches at 10 bases. V was pared by 3 bases and J by 6 bases, with 8 bases of the junction left unmatched. CDR1 and CDR2 (germline): SEHNR, FQNEAQ (reference sequence). This CDR3 is 16 amino acids long. In nucleotides, the CDR3 is TGTGCCAGCAGCTTTGGAGCGGGAGGGCTTCTCAATGAGCAGTTCTTC. Protein sequence: CASSFGAGGLLNEQFF.

The rearrangement links TRBV7-9 to TRBJ2-5; the D gene is possibly TRBD1 (6 bases). Trimming took 3 bases from V and 5 from J, leaving 13 bases between them. Germline V CDR1 and CDR2: SEHNR, FQNEAQ (reference sequence). The length of the CDR3 is 14 residues. The CDR3 loop is CASSFLQGVETQYF. CDR3 sequence (DNA): TGTGCCAGCAGCTTTCTACAGGGTGTGGAGACCCAGTACTTC.

This clone was observed a handful of times. The chain carries TRBV15 and TRBJ2-5, with D hard to call. Per germline, CDR1 LNHNV and CDR2 YYDKDF (reference sequence). V dropped 1 base and J dropped 0 bases, with 3 bases sitting between them. This CDR3 has 13 residues. This CDR3 is CATSRVYQETQYF. In DNA, the CDR3 is TGTGCCACCAGCAGAGTTTACCAAGAGACCCAGTACTTC.

The genes are TRBV29-1 and TRBJ1-3; D remains ambiguous. Germline CDR1 reads SQVTM; CDR2 reads ANQGSEA. V was trimmed by 3 bases and J by 0 bases, leaving 3 bases between them. The CDR3 totals 12 residues. CDR3 in amino acids: CSVEVSGNTIYF. The CDR3 coding sequence is TGCAGCGTTGAGGTCTCTGGAAACACCATATATTTT.

CDR3 amino acids: CASSPGLAGVGAKFF. For the CDR3, the DNA is TGTGCCAGCAGCCCGGGACTAGCGGGAGTCGGGGCAAAGTTCTTC. The V call is TRBV7-3, the J call TRBJ2-1; 14 bases match TRBD2. V was clipped by 5 bases and J by 14 bases; unmatched bases: 11. The CDR3 is 15 residues long. CDR1 is SGHTA, CDR2 FQGTGA, per germline. Supplemented by reference TRBV7-3 and TRBJ2-1, the full variable domain reads GAGVSQTPSNKVTEKGKYVELRCDPISGHTALYWYRQSLGQGPEFLIYFQGTGAADDSGLPNDRFFAVRPEGSVSTLKIQRTERGDSAVYLCASSPGLAGVGAKFFGPGTRLTVL.

This clone has only one observation. The chain links TRBV4-3 to TRBJ2-3, with D tentatively TRBD1 (5 bases). The germline CDR1 and CDR2 sequences are LGHNA and YSLEER. Trimming stripped 0 bases from V and 2 bases from J, with 12 bases between. This CDR3 has 16 amino acids. CDR3 loop: CASSQDAGAVTDTQYF. The CDR3 nucleotides read TGCGCCAGCAGCCAAGATGCTGGGGCGGTCACAGATACGCAGTATTTT.

This chain links TRBV11-2 with TRBJ2-5; TRBD1 matches 10 bases. The germline V gene has CDR1 SGHAT and CDR2 FQNNGV. The V gene end was trimmed by 3 bases and the J gene end by 0 bases; junction bases not matched to a gene: 4. CDR3 size: 16 residues. CDR3: CASSFFGQGDQETQYF. The DNA of the CDR3 is TGTGCCAGCAGCTTTTTCGGACAGGGGGACCAAGAGACCCAGTACTTC.

This sequence joins TRBV21-1 and TRBJ1-5. TRBV21-1 represents a pseudogene. CDR3 length: 16 residues. The CDR3 bases are TGTGCCAGCGTCCCACGTAGAGGAGATAGCAATCAGCCCCAGCATTTT. Encoded protein: CASVPRRGDSNQPQHF.

The chain joins TRBV28 to TRBJ2-5, with a tentative D call TRBD1 (6 bases). Looked up from germline, CDR1 is MDHEN and CDR2 is SYDVKM. The CDR3 covers 14 residues. V was cut by 6 bases and J by 1 base, with 12 bases left in between. The CDR3 loop is CASRPGQIQETQYF. CDR3 DNA sequence: TGTGCCAGCAGACCCGGACAGATCCAAGAGACCCAGTACTTC.